The clone carrying this TCR beta chain occurred a few times. Antigen unknown. The sample belongs to a study of regulatory T cells in long-lasting Graves disease. Study observations and caveats: Persistent disease preferred TRBV28, TRBJ1-2 and TRBJ2-5.

The TCR beta library used iRepertoire HTBI primers with Arm-PCR amplification of CDR3. Each CDR3 protein is one row after TCRdb ran MiXCR on the multiplex PCR reads. The sample yields about 470,000 distinct CDR3 sequences, around 21% seen once. The time point: persistent/refractory GD, antithyroid drugs over 5 years with positive TRAb. Researchers made the TCR library from RNA that was extracted from PBMCs. Staff took around 9 milliliters of peripheral blood and put it into EDTA tubes. The CDR3 has 15 amino acids. Deletions cut 2 bases from V and 6 bases from J, with 17 bases between. CDR1 MDHEN and CDR2 SYDVKM come from the germline V gene.

The sequencing used peripheral blood mononuclear cells (PBMCs), collected when the disease was refractory, from a patient treated with antithyroid drugs. The chain couples TRBV28 to TRBJ2-7; maybe TRBD2 (6 bases). This TCR derives from a female donor with Graves disease. This CDR3 reads CASSLDSGDLREQYF. DNA for the CDR3: TGTGCCAGCAGTTTAGATTCGGGAGACCTTCGCGAGCAGTACTTC.